Following are 8 T cell receptor beta chains from one sample sequenced in a study of T cell responses to AZD1222 COVID-19 vaccine. Produced via immunoSEQ multiplex PCR; TCRdb's table is partial and in-frame only. This sample carries under 140,000 clones, around 93% of them seen once, and the ten largest clones take 2.5% to 3%. The sequenced sample was peripheral blood, obtained 28 days after the second AZD1222 dose. The receptors derive from an adult who received the AZD1222 COVID-19 vaccine.

The chain is built from TRBV10-2 and TRBJ1-1, with D unresolved. The germline CDR1 and CDR2 sequences are WSHSY and SAAADI. The CDR3 contains 13 residues. V was trimmed by 7 bases and J by 4 bases, leaving 13 bases between them. The CDR3 nucleotides are TGCGCCAGCATGATCCTCGGGAGCACTGAAGCTTTCTTT. Translating gives CASMILGSTEAFF.

Only a few counts were recorded for this clone. The chain combines TRBV5-4 with TRBJ1-3; 9 nucleotides match TRBD1. Trimming cost V 2 bases and J 0 bases; bases outside gene matches: 6. The CDR3 sequence is 17 residues long. Germline V gene sequence: CDR1 SGHNT, CDR2 YYREEE (reference sequence). CDR3: CASSFWTGASSGNTIYF. The CDR3 DNA follows: TGTGCCAGCAGCTTTTGGACAGGGGCGAGCTCTGGAAACACCATATATTTT.

The chain combines TRBV5-4 with TRBJ2-1; 9 bases match TRBD2. This CDR3 is 15 amino acids long. The V segment lost 5 bases and the J segment 5 bases; nucleotides outside the gene matches: 8. In germline, CDR1 is SGHNT, CDR2 YYREEE (reference sequence). Here the CDR3 reads CASSFGLAWDNEQFF. The CDR3 coding sequence is TGTGCCAGCAGTTTCGGACTAGCGTGGGACAATGAGCAGTTCTTC.

This clone was counted only a few times. CDR3 sequence: CASSLQGYDEQYF. CDR3 in DNA: TGTGCCAGCAGCTTGCAGGGTTACGACGAGCAGTACTTC. The V gene is TRBV5-4, the J gene TRBJ2-7; maybe TRBD1 (5 bases). Germline V gene data show CDR1 as SGHNT and CDR2 as YYREEE (reference sequence). The V end was cut by 1 base, the J end by 5 bases, with 10 bases between. The CDR3 is 13 amino acids. Full variable domain (rest looked up from reference TRBV5-4 and TRBJ2-7): ETGVTQSPTHLIKTRGQQVTLRCSSQSGHNTVSWYQQALGQGPQFIFQYYREEENGRGNFPPRFSGLQFPNYSSELNVNALELDDSALYLCASSLQGYDEQYFGPGTRLTVT.

The chain employs TRBV5-1 and TRBJ1-1; weak D call: TRBD1 (6 bases). V was shortened by 0 bases and J by 3 bases, with 6 bases between the two germline ends. The CDR3 consists of 13 residues. Germline CDR1 reads SGHRS; CDR2 reads YFSETQ. The CDR3: CASSLDRDTEAFF. For the CDR3, the DNA is TGCGCCAGCAGCTTGGACAGGGACACTGAAGCTTTCTTT.

This chain connects TRBV19 to TRBJ2-2; D may be TRBD2 (6 bases). The CDR3 contains 13 residues. Trimming removed 3 bases from V and 6 bases from J, with 8 bases in between. The germline V gene encodes CDR1 LNHDA and CDR2 SQIVND (reference sequence). This chain's CDR3 is CASSMEGPGELFF. The CDR3 coding sequence is TGTGCCAGTAGTATGGAGGGCCCCGGGGAGCTGTTTTTT.

The chain employs TRBV6-1 and TRBJ2-7; D is unresolved. Germline CDR1 and CDR2: MNHNS and SASEGT. The CDR3 is made up of 14 amino acids. The V and J ends lost 2 bases and 3 bases respectively, with 11 bases between them. The chain's CDR3 is CASSEKENYYEQYF. CDR3 in DNA: TGTGCCAGCAGTGAAAAGGAAAACTACTACGAGCAGTACTTC.

The chain combines TRBV30 with TRBJ1-2; D is possibly TRBD1 (6 bases). The germline V and J ends were trimmed by 6 bases and 8 bases, with 13 bases remaining between them. Germline CDR1 reads GTSNPN; CDR2 reads SVGIG (reference sequence). The CDR3 is 11 amino acids. The CDR3 here is CACRGARGYTF. Here the CDR3 DNA reads TGTGCCTGCCGGGGGGCGCGCGGCTACACCTTC.